These 20 T cell receptor beta chains originate from one sample sequenced in a study of OX40 agonist ivuxolimab in advanced cancers. The method behind the library was the immunoSEQ multiplex PCR assay. TCRdb's version of the immuneACCESS table is confined to in-frame rearrangements and falls short of the full clone set. An unresolved V gene accounts for under half of the shortfall where checked; the remainder is of unknown origin. The sample records some 50,000 clones, 75% to 90% of which are singletons. Approximately 3% of the sample goes to the ten largest clones. Source: CD4+ or CD8+ T cells sorted from blood, taken in a trial of the OX40 agonist ivuxolimab. The receptors were gathered from an adult with an advanced solid tumor such as melanoma, head and neck, liver or kidney cancer.

This clone was counted a single time. The chain carries TRBV2 and TRBJ1-1; 7 bases agree with TRBD1. Germline V gene sequence: CDR1 SNHLY, CDR2 FYNNEI. Unmatched junction bases numbered 5, after V lost 6 bases and J lost 4 bases. The CDR3 contains 13 residues. CDR3: CASRSDRATEAFF. The DNA of the CDR3 is TGTGCCAGCAGATCCGACAGGGCCACTGAAGCTTTCTTT. Looking up the rest from reference TRBV2 and TRBJ1-1 gives the full variable domain: EPEVTQTPSHQVTQMGQEVILRCVPISNHLYFYWYRQILGQKVEFLVSFYNNEISEKSEIFDDQFSVERPDGSNFTLKIRSTKLEDSAMYFCASRSDRATEAFFGQGTRLTVV.

This clone occurred once. The chain links TRBV14 to TRBJ2-3, with D possibly being TRBD1 (6 bases). Germline V gives CDR1 SGHDN, CDR2 FVKESK. CDR3 length: 19 residues. Trimming took 4 bases from V and 1 from J, leaving 24 bases between them. The chain's CDR3 is CASSPSTLQGPTRTDTQYF. The CDR3 DNA sequence: TGTGCCAGCAGCCCATCGACCCTACAGGGCCCTACACGCACAGATACGCAGTATTTT.

V is TRBV11-3 and J is TRBJ2-5; D ambiguous. CDR3 size: 14 residues. Trimming removed 1 base from V and 4 bases from J, with 10 bases in between. Germline V gene sequence: CDR1 SGHNT, CDR2 YENEEA. The CDR3 nucleotides read TGTGCCAGCAGCTTAGGTGGTATAGGAGAGACCCAGTACTTC. Amino acid sequence: CASSLGGIGETQYF.

The gene calls are TRBV7-2 and TRBJ2-6; a possible D gene is TRBD2 (5 bases). The germline gives CDR1 SGHTA, CDR2 FQGNSA. The CDR3 contains 14 residues. Trimming took off 3 bases at V and 4 bases at J, with 7 bases between the two ends. The CDR3: CASSFTGGANVLTF. The CDR3 DNA is TGTGCCAGCAGCTTCACGGGAGGGGCCAACGTCCTGACTTTC.

In its sample, this clone was seen a few times. The chain is built from TRBV7-9 and TRBJ2-3, with 12 bases matching TRBD2. The germline CDR1 and CDR2 sequences are SEHNR and FQNEAQ (reference sequence). V lost 2 bases, J lost 0 bases, and 0 bases stayed unmatched. The CDR3 is 16 residues long. CDR3 protein: CASSLLAGGSTDTQYF. The CDR3 coding sequence is TGTGCCAGCAGCTTACTAGCGGGGGGGAGCACAGATACGCAGTATTTT.

A single count supports this clone. The rearrangement uses TRBV2 and TRBJ2-7, with 9 bases aligning to TRBD1. Germline V gives CDR1 SNHLY, CDR2 FYNNEI. V dropped 6 bases and J dropped 6; count of bases not matched to a gene: 6. The CDR3 runs 13 residues. The DNA of the CDR3 is TGTGCCAGCAGGGGACAGGGACTCAGCGAGCAGTACTTC. Protein sequence: CASRGQGLSEQYF.

The chain is built from TRBV5-4 and TRBJ1-1; D gene ambiguous. The CDR3 extends over 13 amino acids. Germline CDR1 and CDR2: SGHNT and YYREEE (reference sequence). Trimming stripped 4 bases from V and 5 bases from J, with 12 bases between. This CDR3 reads CASSPGRETEAFF. CDR3 nucleotide sequence: TGTGCCAGCAGCCCCGGAAGGGAGACTGAAGCTTTCTTT.

The genes are TRBV10-3 and TRBJ2-2; 10 nucleotides align to TRBD1. From germline, CDR1 is ENHRY and CDR2 SYGVKD. V gave up 2 bases and J gave up 6 bases; unmatched junction bases: 3. CDR3 size: 15 residues. CDR3 sequence: CAISEADRGAGELFF. For the CDR3, the DNA is TGTGCCATCAGTGAGGCGGACAGGGGGGCCGGGGAGCTGTTTTTT.

This clone was detected only once. The chain links TRBV6-5 to TRBJ1-1; D might be TRBD1 (6 bases). V was cut by 2 bases and J by 0 bases, with 7 bases left in between. This CDR3 is 14 amino acids long. The germline CDR1 and CDR2 sequences are MNHEY and SVGAGI. The CDR3 bases are TGTGCCAGCAGTTACGGACAGTTGAACACTGAAGCTTTCTTT. It specifies CASSYGQLNTEAFF.

The chain couples TRBV4-2 to TRBJ1-1, with D perhaps TRBD1 (5 bases). The length of the CDR3 is 15 residues. Trimming removed 2 bases at V and 6 bases at J, with 16 bases between. Germline V gene sequence: CDR1 LGHNA, CDR2 YNFKEQ. This CDR3 is CASSQPGRGGSEAFF. In nucleotides, the CDR3 is TGTGCCAGCAGCCAACCGGGACGCGGGGGGTCTGAAGCTTTCTTT.

This chain uses TRBV2 with TRBJ1-6; weak D call: TRBD1 (6 bases). V was shortened by 9 bases and J by 5 bases, with 8 bases between the two germline ends. CDR1 SNHLY and CDR2 FYNNEI come from the germline V gene. The length of the CDR3 is 12 residues. The CDR3 region has the DNA TGTGCCAGTAACAGGGATAATTCACCCCTCCACTTT. This gives the protein CASNRDNSPLHF.

This clone came up a few times. This chain connects TRBV9 to TRBJ2-7; D is undetermined. From germline, CDR1 is SGDLS and CDR2 YYNGEE. There are 14 residues in the CDR3. Trimming cost V 0 bases and J 5 bases, with 12 bases left between them. CDR3: CASSVEVRGDEQYF. The CDR3 DNA is TGTGCCAGCAGCGTAGAGGTACGTGGGGACGAGCAGTACTTC.

The rearrangement links TRBV18 to TRBJ2-3, with D tentatively TRBD2 (7 bases). Germline values: CDR1 KGHSH, CDR2 LQKENI. Trimming pared 3 bases from V and 9 bases from J, leaving 13 bases between. The CDR3 extends over 13 amino acids. CDR3 loop: CASSPDGGATQYF. In nucleotides, the CDR3 is TGTGCCAGCTCACCTGATGGGGGGGCCACGCAGTATTTT.

The chain has TRBV10-3 and TRBJ1-2; D is unresolved. Germline CDR1 reads ENHRY; CDR2 reads SYGVKD. V dropped 10 bases and J dropped 5 bases, with 14 bases sitting between them. This CDR3 is built from 12 residues. The CDR3 sequence is CATAGSPYGYTF. CDR3 nucleotide sequence: TGTGCCACCGCCGGTTCACCATATGGCTACACCTTC.

The chain links TRBV6-5 to TRBJ1-5; perhaps TRBD1 as D (5 bases). This CDR3 comprises 14 residues. The V and J ends lost 5 bases and 5 bases respectively, with 13 bases between them. The germline V gene encodes CDR1 MNHEY and CDR2 SVGAGI. Here the CDR3 reads CASSSRGADQPQHF. The CDR3 bases are TGTGCCAGCAGTAGCCGAGGGGCGGATCAGCCCCAGCATTTT.

The chain uses TRBV9 and TRBJ2-4; possibly TRBD1 for D (5 bases). Germline CDR1 SGDLS, CDR2 YYNGEE. The CDR3 sequence is 14 residues long. V was pared by 0 bases and J by 6 bases, with 10 bases between. The CDR3 sequence: CASSVAPDRNIQYF. As DNA, the CDR3 is TGTGCCAGCAGCGTAGCCCCAGACAGAAACATTCAGTACTTC.

This clone was detected only a few times. The V call is TRBV2, the J call TRBJ1-1; D ambiguous. V was trimmed by 6 bases and J by 2 bases, leaving 4 bases between them. Germline loops: CDR1 SNHLY, CDR2 FYNNEI. The CDR3 is made up of 11 amino acids. In nucleotides, the CDR3 is TGTGCCAGCAGGGATAACACTGAAGCTTTCTTT. Its translation: CASRDNTEAFF.

This clone was found once. V usage is TRBV7-9 and J usage is TRBJ1-1, with 7 nucleotides matching TRBD1. The CDR3 is made up of 14 amino acids. Trimming at V came to 2 bases and at J to 1 base, leaving 1 base not matched to a gene. Germline values: CDR1 SEHNR, CDR2 FQNEAQ (reference sequence). CDR3 sequence reads: CASSLRDRNTEAFF. The CDR3 nucleotides are TGTGCCAGCAGCTTAAGGGACAGGAACACTGAAGCTTTCTTT.

V and J are TRBV7-8 and TRBJ1-6; D possibly corresponds to TRBD1 (6 bases). CDR1 is SGHVS and CDR2 is FQNEAQ in the germline V gene. The V end lost 0 bases, the J end lost 10 bases, and 16 bases lay between the germline ends. This CDR3 region has 16 residues. CDR3 sequence: CASSLALGGLGSPLHF. CDR3 in DNA: TGTGCCAGCAGCTTAGCCTTGGGGGGGCTGGGGTCACCCCTCCACTTT.

This chain joins TRBV4-1 and TRBJ2-1, with D possibly being TRBD2 (5 bases). Germline values: CDR1 MGHRA, CDR2 YSYEKL. The V end lost 0 bases, the J end lost 8 bases, and 14 bases lay between the germline ends. The CDR3 is 15 amino acids. The CDR3 loop reads CASSQERGILHEQFF. The CDR3 coding sequence is TGCGCCAGCAGCCAAGAACGAGGGATCCTACATGAGCAGTTCTTC.